The 2 T cell receptor beta chains below were found in one sample sequenced in a study of blood T cells in healthy people across ages. The second PCR ran about 6 to 12 cycles with a sample-barcoded 5' primer and J-beta primers. TCRdb itself ran the 5' RACE reads through MiXCR, one entry per CDR3 protein. The sample records 550,000 to 600,000 distinct CDR3 sequences, approximately 30% being singletons. The source material was blood. All receptors derive from a woman in her seventies in good health.

This chain connects TRBV4-1 to TRBJ2-5; the D gene is possibly TRBD1 (5 bases). Near its end, the DNA agrees better with TRBJ2-7, so the J call may be wrong. Germline V gene sequence: CDR1 MGHRA, CDR2 YSYEKL. The CDR3 is made up of 14 amino acids. CDR3 DNA sequence: TGCGCCAGCAGCCTCCCCCAGGGTCCAGCCGAGCAGTACTTC. It encodes CASSLPQGPAEQYF.

The chain has TRBV6-6 and TRBJ2-5, with D maybe TRBD1 (5 bases). V was shortened by 2 bases and J by 9 bases, with 13 bases between the two germline ends. This CDR3 is 13 amino acids long. In germline, CDR1 is MNHNY, CDR2 SVGAGI (reference sequence). CDR3 DNA: TGTGCCAGCAGTTACGAAACTCCCAGGGCCCAGTACTTC. This sequence encodes CASSYETPRAQYF.